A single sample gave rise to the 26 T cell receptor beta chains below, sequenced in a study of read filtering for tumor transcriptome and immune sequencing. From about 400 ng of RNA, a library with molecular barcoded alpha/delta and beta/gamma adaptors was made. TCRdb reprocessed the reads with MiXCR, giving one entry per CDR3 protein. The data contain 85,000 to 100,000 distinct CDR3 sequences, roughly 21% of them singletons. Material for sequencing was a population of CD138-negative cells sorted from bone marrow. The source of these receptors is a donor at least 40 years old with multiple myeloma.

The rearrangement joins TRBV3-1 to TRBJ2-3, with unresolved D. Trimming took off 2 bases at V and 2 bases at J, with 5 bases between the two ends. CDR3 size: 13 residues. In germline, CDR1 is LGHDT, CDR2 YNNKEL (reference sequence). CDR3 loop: CASSQRNTDTQYF. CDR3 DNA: TGTGCCAGCAGCCAAAGGAACACAGATACGCAGTATTTT.

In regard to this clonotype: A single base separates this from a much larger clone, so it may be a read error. The CDR3 DNA reads as TGTGCCAACAGCACCCCCACCGGGGAGCTGTTTTTT. Translation gives CANSTPTGELFF. The chain is built from TRBV7-3 and TRBJ2-2; D is unclear. Germline CDR1 reads SGHTA; CDR2 reads FQGTGA. This CDR3 spans 12 amino acids. The full variable domain, completed using reference TRBV7-3 and TRBJ2-2, is GAGVSQTPSNKVTEKGKYVELRCDPISGHTALYWYRQSLGQGPEFLIYFQGTGAADDSGLPNDRFFAVRPEGSVSTLKIQRTERGDSAVYLCANSTPTGELFFGEGSRLTVL.

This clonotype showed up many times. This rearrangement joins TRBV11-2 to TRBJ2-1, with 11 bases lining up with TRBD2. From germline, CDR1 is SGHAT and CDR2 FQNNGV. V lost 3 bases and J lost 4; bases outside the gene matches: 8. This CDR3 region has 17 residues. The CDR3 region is CASSFHALAGGYNEQFF. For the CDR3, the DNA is TGTGCCAGCAGCTTCCATGCGCTAGCGGGGGGTTACAATGAGCAGTTCTTC.

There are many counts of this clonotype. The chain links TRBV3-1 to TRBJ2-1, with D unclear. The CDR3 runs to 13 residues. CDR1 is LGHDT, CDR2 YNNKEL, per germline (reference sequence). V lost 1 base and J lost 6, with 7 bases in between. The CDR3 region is CASSQGYPNEQFF. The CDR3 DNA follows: TGTGCCAGCAGCCAAGGGTACCCCAATGAGCAGTTCTTC.

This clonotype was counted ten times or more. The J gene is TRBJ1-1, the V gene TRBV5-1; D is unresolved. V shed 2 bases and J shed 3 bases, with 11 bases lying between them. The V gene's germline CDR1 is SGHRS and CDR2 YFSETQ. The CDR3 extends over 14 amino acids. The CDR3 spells CASSFLDGYTEAFF. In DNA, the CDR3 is TGCGCCAGCAGCTTCCTGGACGGATACACTGAAGCTTTCTTT.

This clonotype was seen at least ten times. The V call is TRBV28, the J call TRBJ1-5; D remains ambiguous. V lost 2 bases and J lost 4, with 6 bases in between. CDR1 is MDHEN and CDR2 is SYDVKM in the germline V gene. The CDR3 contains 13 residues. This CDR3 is CASSLPGNQPQHF. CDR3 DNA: TGTGCCAGCAGTTTACCGGGGAATCAGCCCCAGCATTTT.

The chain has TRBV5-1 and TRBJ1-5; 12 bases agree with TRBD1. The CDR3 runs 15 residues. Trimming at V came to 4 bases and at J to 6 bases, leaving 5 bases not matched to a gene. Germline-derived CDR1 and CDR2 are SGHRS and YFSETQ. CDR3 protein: CASSPGQGAGQPQHF. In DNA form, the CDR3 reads TGCGCCAGCAGCCCGGGACAGGGGGCAGGTCAGCCCCAGCATTTT.

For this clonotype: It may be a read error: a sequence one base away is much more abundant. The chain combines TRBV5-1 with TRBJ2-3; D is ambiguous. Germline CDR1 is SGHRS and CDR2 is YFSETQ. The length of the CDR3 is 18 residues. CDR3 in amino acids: CASSLRTLRTSSTDTRYF. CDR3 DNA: TGCGCCAGCAGCTTGCGCACTCTCCGAACTTCGAGCACAGATACGCGGTATTTT.

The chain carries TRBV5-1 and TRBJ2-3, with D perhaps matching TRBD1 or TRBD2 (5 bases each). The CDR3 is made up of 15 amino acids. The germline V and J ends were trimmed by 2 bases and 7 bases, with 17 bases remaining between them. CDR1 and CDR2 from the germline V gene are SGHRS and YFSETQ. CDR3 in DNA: TGCGCCAGCAGCTTAGGGGACCCCTCCACCCATACGCAGTATTTT. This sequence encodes CASSLGDPSTHTQYF.

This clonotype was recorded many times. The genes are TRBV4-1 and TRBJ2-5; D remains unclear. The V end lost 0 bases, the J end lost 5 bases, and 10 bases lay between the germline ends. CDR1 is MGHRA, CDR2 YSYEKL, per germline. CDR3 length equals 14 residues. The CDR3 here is CASSQDSWRETQYF. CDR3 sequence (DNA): TGCGCCAGCAGCCAAGACTCTTGGCGGGAGACCCAGTACTTC.

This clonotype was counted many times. CDR3 protein: CASSQERTGGADTQYF. The DNA of the CDR3 is TGTGCCAGCAGCCAAGAAAGGACAGGGGGCGCAGATACGCAGTATTTT. The chain recombines TRBV3-1 with TRBJ2-3, with 11 positions matching TRBD1. Germline CDR1 and CDR2: LGHDT and YNNKEL (reference sequence). V lost 0 bases and J lost 4; bases outside the gene matches: 3. This CDR3 is 16 amino acids long.

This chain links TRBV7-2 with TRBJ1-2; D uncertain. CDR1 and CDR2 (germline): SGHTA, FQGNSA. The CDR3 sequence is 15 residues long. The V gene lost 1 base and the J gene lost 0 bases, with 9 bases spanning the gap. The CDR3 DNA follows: TGTGCCAGCAGCTTAGTATCAGTTACTAACTATGGCTACACCTTC. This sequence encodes CASSLVSVTNYGYTF.

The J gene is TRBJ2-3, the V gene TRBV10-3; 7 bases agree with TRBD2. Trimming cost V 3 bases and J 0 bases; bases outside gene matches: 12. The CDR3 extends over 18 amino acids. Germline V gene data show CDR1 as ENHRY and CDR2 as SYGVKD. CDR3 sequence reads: CAISEGRGSIPSTDTQYF. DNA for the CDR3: TGTGCCATCAGTGAAGGGAGGGGTTCGATTCCTAGCACAGATACGCAGTATTTT.

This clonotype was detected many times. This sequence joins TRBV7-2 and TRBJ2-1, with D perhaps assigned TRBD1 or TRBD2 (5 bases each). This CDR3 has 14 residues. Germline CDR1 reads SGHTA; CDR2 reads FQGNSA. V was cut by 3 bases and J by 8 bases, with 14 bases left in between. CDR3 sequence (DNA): TGTGCCAGCAGCTTCTTTTCGGGGCGAGATGAGCAGTTCTTC. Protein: CASSFFSGRDEQFF.

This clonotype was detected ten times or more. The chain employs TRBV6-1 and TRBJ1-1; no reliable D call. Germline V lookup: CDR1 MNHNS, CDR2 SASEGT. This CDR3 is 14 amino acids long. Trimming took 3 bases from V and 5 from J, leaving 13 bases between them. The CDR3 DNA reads TGTGCCAGCAGTGACCCGGGAGGTTGGACTGAAGCTTTCTTT. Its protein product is CASSDPGGWTEAFF.

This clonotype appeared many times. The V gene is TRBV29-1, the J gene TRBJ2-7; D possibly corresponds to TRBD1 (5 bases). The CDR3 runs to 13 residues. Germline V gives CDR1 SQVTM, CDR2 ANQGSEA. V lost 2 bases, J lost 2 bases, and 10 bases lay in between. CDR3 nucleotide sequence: TGCAGCGTTGAAAGGCAGGGTGCCTACGAGCAGTACTTC. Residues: CSVERQGAYEQYF.

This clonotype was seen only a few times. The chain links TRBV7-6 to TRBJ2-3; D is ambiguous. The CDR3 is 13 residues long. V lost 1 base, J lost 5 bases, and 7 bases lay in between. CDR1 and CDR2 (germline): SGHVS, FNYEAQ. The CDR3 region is CASSLVGLDTQYF. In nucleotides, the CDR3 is TGTGCCAGCAGCTTAGTGGGTCTAGATACGCAGTATTTT.

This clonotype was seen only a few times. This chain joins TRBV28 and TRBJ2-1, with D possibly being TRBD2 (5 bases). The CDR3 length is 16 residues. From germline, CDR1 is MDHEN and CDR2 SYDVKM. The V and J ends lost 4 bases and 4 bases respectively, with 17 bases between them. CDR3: CASSSSGIVKYNEQFF. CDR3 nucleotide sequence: TGTGCCAGCAGTTCAAGCGGAATTGTGAAATACAATGAGCAGTTCTTC.

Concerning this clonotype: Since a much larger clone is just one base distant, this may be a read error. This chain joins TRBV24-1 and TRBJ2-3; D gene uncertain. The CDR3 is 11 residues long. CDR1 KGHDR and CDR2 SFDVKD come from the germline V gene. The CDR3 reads CASSDPDTQYF. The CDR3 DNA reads TGTGCCTCCAGTGATCCAGATACGCAGTATTTT.

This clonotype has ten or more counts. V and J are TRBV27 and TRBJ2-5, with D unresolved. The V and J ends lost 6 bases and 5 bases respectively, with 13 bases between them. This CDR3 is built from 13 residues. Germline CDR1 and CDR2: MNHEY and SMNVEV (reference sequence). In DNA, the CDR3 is TGTGCCAGCAGACAGTTTGTGGGTGAGACCCAGTACTTC. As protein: CASRQFVGETQYF.

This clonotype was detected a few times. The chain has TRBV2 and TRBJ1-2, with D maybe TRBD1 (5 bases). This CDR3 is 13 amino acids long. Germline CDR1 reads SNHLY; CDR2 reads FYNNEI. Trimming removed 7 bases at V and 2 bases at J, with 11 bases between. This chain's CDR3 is CASTTRANYGYTF. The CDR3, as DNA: TGTGCCAGCACAACCAGGGCAAACTATGGCTACACCTTC. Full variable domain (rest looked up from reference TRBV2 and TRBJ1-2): EPEVTQTPSHQVTQMGQEVILRCVPISNHLYFYWYRQILGQKVEFLVSFYNNEISEKSEIFDDQFSVERPDGSNFTLKIRSTKLEDSAMYFCASTTRANYGYTFGSGTRLTVV.

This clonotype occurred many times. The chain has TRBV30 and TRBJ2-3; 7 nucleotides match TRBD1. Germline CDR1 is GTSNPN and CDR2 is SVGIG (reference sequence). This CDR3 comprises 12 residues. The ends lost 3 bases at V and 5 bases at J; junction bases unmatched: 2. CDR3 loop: CAWSGDRDTQYF. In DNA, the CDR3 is TGTGCCTGGAGCGGGGACAGAGATACGCAGTATTTT.

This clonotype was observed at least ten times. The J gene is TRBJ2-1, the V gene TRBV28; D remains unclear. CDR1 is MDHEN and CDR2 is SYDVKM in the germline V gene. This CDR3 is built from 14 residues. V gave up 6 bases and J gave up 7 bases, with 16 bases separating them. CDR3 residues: CASRRVRQSNEQFF. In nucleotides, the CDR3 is TGTGCCAGCAGAAGGGTAAGGCAAAGTAATGAGCAGTTCTTC.

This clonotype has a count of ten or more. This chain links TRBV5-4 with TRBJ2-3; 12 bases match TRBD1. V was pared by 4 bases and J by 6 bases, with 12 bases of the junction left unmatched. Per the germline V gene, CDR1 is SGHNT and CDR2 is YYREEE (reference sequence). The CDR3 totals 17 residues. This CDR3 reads CASSRRGTGGGVDTQYF. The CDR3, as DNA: TGTGCCAGCAGCCGGCGAGGGACAGGGGGCGGCGTGGATACGCAGTATTTT.

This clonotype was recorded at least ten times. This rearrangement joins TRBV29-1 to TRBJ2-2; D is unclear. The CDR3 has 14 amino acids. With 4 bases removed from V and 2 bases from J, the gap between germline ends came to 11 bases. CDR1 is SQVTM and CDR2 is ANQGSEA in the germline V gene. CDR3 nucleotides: TGCAGCGTTGCAAAGCCAACTAACACCGGGGAGCTGTTTTTT. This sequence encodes CSVAKPTNTGELFF.

This CDR3 is CASRLAGETQYF. Here the CDR3 DNA reads TGTGCCAGCAGACTAGCCGGAGAGACCCAGTACTTC. The J gene is TRBJ2-5, the V gene TRBV2; D may be TRBD2 (6 bases). V was shortened by 6 bases and J by 4 bases, with 9 bases between the two germline ends. The CDR3 extends over 12 amino acids. Germline values: CDR1 SNHLY, CDR2 FYNNEI. Full variable domain (missing parts from reference TRBV2 and TRBJ2-5): EPEVTQTPSHQVTQMGQEVILRCVPISNHLYFYWYRQILGQKVEFLVSFYNNEISEKSEIFDDQFSVERPDGSNFTLKIRSTKLEDSAMYFCASRLAGETQYFGPGTRLLVL.